This T cell receptor beta chain was captured in a study of cytomegalovirus exposure and HLA in healthy donors. Whole-study context: 81% of 350 to 400 genotyped donors fell in the Caucasian-associated ancestry cluster.

Amplification used 60 Vbeta primers and 13 Jbeta primers. Assay: immunoSEQ multiplex PCR; the TCRdb copy retains only in-frame clones and omits some. This table holds roughly 68,000 clones, 75% found once. In regard to this clone: Its antigen is as yet unknown.

Study-level results: Earlier analysis found most TCR beta V segments productive about 87% or about 30% of the time. Owing to their indistinguishability, certain V segments, notably TRBV6-2 and TRBV6-3, were excluded. It was reportedly the case that the classifier diagnosed cytomegalovirus status with high specificity and sensitivity.

With 5 bases removed from V and 3 bases from J, the gap between germline ends came to 16 bases. The CDR3 totals 15 residues. Germline V lookup: CDR1 MNHNY, CDR2 SVGAGI (reference sequence). Sequenced sample: PBMCs. The TCR sequence derives from a woman aged 25 to 45 in good health and CMV-seropositive. The rearrangement joins TRBV6-6 to TRBJ1-2, with a weak D call TRBD1 (6 bases). The CDR3 DNA sequence: TGTGCCAGCAGTGGAACAGGGCGTGGGGACTATGGCTACACCTTC. Translating gives CASSGTGRGDYGYTF.